This TCR beta chain was captured by sequencing in a study of Graves' ophthalmopathy and Graves' hyperthyroidism. Patients were excluded if they had other autoimmune diseases or uncontrolled infections, and likewise if pregnancy or lactation applied. Germline lookup yields CDR1 SGHAT and CDR2 FQDESV (reference sequence). The CDR3 runs to 16 residues. The V segment lost 3 bases and the J segment 4 bases; nucleotides outside the gene matches: 6. Study-wide results and caveats: Between ophthalmopathy and stable hyperthyroidism, a 13-signature model drew a separation with 85% to 90% sensitivity and less than 83% specificity. Blood shared most expanded thyroid clonotypes above 0.001 frequency.

Amplification targeted the TCR beta CDR3 regions, with RNA transcripts as the source material. An opening RT-PCR round employed HTBI primers and preceded a second-round multiplex PCR. Each CDR3 protein is one row after TCRdb ran MiXCR on the multiplex PCR reads. The top ten clones hold over 7% of a sample with 150,000 to 200,000 distinct CDR3 sequences, approximately 40% of them seen once. On this clonotype itself: Its antigen is unidentified.

The chain uses TRBV11-1 and TRBJ2-7; the match to TRBD2 covers 13 bases. This receptor was taken from a man under 40 with Graves' ophthalmopathy. The material sequenced was peripheral blood. CDR3 sequence (DNA): TGTGCCAGCAGCTTCAGCGGACTAGCGGGGGCTTACGAGCAGTACTTC. The encoded protein is CASSFSGLAGAYEQYF.